This T cell receptor beta chain is drawn from a study of blood T cell repertoires in COVID-19. Study-level background: The United States, Italy and Spain were the sources of the acute and convalescent COVID-19 samples.

CDR1 and CDR2 (germline): MNHEY, SMNVEV (reference sequence). V shed 3 bases and J shed 4 bases, with 10 bases lying between them. This CDR3 has 13 residues. Authors' processing steps: Scientists estimated how many nucleated cells there were by amplifying reference gene primers. Here immunoSEQ multiplex PCR was the method, and the copy in TCRdb shows in-frame clones only, minus some. V, J and clone size are taken as reported in that table, and D and trimming were inferred from the DNA itself. The sample has tens of thousands of clones, 80% to 85% seen once. This rearrangement joins TRBV27 to TRBJ2-7; D gene ambiguous. The material sequenced was peripheral blood. This TCR came from a human donor in a cohort sampled during active COVID-19. DNA for the CDR3: TGTGCCAGCAGTTTCCGAAACGGGTACGAGCAGTACTTC. It translates to CASSFRNGYEQYF.